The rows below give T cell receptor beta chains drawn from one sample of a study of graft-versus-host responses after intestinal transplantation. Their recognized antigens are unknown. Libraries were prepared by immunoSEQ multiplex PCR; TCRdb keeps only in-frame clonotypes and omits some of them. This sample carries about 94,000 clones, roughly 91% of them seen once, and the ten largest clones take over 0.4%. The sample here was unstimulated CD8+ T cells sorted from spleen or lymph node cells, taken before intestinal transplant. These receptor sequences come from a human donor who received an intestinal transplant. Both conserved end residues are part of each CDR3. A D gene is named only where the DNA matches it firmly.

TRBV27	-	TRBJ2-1	TGTGCCAGCAGATCCTTAGGGAGTTACAATGAGCAGTTCTTC	CASRSLGSYNEQFF
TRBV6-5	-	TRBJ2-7	TGTGCCAGCAGTCCGAGGGTTTTCGACGAGCAGTACTTC	CASSPRVFDEQYF
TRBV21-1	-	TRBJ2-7	TGTGCCAGCAGCAAAGCGCAGGGGACAGGGGGGTCGACCTACGAGCAGTACTTC	CASSKAQGTGGSTYEQYF
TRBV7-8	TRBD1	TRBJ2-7	TGTGCCAGCAGCTTAGCTCCGGGACAGTTTAGCTCCTACGAGCAGTACTTC	CASSLAPGQFSSYEQYF
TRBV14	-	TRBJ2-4	TGTGCCAGCAGCCAAAAAAGACCCCGAGGCAAAAACATTCAGTACTTC	CASSQKRPRGKNIQYF
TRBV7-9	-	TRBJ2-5	TGTGCCAGCAGCCTCAGCGGTCCCCAAGAGACCCAGTACTTC	CASSLSGPQETQYF
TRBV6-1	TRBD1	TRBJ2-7	TGTGCCAGCGGACAGGACAGGGGGCCACACGAGCAGTACTTC	CASGQDRGPHEQYF
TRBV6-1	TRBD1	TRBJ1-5	TGTGCCAGCAGTGTACAGGGGGGGATTGAGCCCCAGCATTTT	CASSVQGGIEPQHF
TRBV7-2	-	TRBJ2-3	TGTGCCAGCAGCTTAGATCGGAGAATCTCGACAGATACGCAGTATTTT	CASSLDRRISTDTQYF
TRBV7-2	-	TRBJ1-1	TGTGCCAGCAGCGCGGGAAAAAGGGGGGGAGGGGCTGAAGCTTTCTTT	CASSAGKRGGGAEAFF
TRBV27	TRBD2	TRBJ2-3	TGTGCCAGCAGTTTATTTTCTAGCGGGAGGGCCACAGATACGCAGTATTTT	CASSLFSSGRATDTQYF